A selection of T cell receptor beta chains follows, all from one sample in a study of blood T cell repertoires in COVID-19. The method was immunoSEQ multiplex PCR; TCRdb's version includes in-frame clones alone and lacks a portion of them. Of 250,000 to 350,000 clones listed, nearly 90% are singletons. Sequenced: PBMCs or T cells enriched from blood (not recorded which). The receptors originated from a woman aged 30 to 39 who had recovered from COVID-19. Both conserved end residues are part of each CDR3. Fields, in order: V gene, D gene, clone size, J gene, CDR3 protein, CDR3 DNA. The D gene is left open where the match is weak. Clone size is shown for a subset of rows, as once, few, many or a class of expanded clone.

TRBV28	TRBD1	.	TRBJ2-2	CASSTTRDRDAGELFF	TGTGCCAGCAGTACAACCCGGGACAGGGATGCCGGGGAGCTGTTTTTT
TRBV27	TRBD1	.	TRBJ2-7	CASSFLGQGIYEQYF	TGTGCCAGCAGTTTCTTGGGACAGGGTATATACGAGCAGTACTTC
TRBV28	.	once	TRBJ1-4	CASGPGLTNEKLFF	TGTGCCAGCGGACCGGGACTAACTAATGAAAAACTGTTTTTT
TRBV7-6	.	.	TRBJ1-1	CASSQTGEAFF	TGTGCCAGCAGCCAAACAGGTGAAGCTTTCTTT
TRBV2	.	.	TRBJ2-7	CATSTGSYEQYF	TGTGCCACTTCGACGGGCTCCTACGAGCAGTACTTC
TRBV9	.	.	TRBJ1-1	CASSAFPTPGITEAFF	TGTGCCAGCAGCGCCTTCCCTACCCCAGGGATCACTGAAGCTTTCTTT
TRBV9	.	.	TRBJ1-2	CASSGSETPPDRQSSGYTF	TGTGCCAGCAGCGGATCCGAGACCCCTCCTGACAGGCAGAGTAGCGGCTACACCTTC
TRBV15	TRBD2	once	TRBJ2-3	CATSRAQAGGADTQYF	TGTGCCACCAGCAGAGCCCAAGCGGGGGGCGCAGATACGCAGTATTTT
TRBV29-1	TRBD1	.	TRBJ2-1	CSAPGQGLNEQFF	TGCAGCGCTCCGGGACAGGGACTCAATGAGCAGTTCTTC
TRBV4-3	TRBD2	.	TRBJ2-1	CASSQDASGEGTYNEQFF	TGCGCCAGCAGCCAAGATGCTAGCGGGGAAGGAACCTACAATGAGCAGTTCTTC
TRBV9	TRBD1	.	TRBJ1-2	CASSVVGQGARYGYTF	TGTGCCAGCAGCGTAGTGGGGCAGGGGGCCCGCTATGGCTACACCTTC
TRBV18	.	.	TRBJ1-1	CASSPSPDTEAFF	TGTGCCAGCTCACCATCTCCGGACACTGAAGCTTTCTTT
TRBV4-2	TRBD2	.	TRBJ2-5	CASSQDQPSGRAQKGLETQYF	TGTGCCAGCAGCCAAGATCAACCTAGCGGGCGCGCCCAGAAGGGCTTGGAGACCCAGTACTTC
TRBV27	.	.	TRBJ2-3	CASSLKRADTQYF	TGTGCCAGCAGTTTAAAGCGGGCAGATACGCAGTATTTT
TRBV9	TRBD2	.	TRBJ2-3	CASSVTSGSADTQYF	TGTGCCAGCAGCGTAACTAGCGGGAGTGCAGATACGCAGTATTTT
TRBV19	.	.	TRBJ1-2	CASSMVGGTYGYTF	TGTGCCAGTAGTATGGTAGGGGGAACCTATGGCTACACCTTC
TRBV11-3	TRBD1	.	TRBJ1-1	CASSPGAGTGSAEAFF	TGTGCCAGCAGCCCCGGAGCGGGGACAGGGTCTGCTGAAGCTTTCTTT
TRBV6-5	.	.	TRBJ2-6	CASKQVSGANVLTF	TGTGCCAGCAAACAGGTCTCTGGGGCCAACGTCCTGACTTTC
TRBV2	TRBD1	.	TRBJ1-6	CASSPVTRDRYSPLHF	TGTGCCAGCAGCCCCGTGACCCGGGACAGATATTCACCCCTCCACTTT
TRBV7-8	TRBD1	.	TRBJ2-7	CASSLARDRGSYEQYF	TGTGCCAGCAGCTTAGCCCGGGACAGAGGTTCCTACGAGCAGTACTTC
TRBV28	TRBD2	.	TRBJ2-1	CASSSLAGGIYNEQFF	TGTGCCAGCAGTAGTCTGGCGGGGGGGATATACAATGAGCAGTTCTTC
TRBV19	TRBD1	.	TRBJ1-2	CASRWTGANGYTF	TGTGCCAGTAGATGGACAGGGGCGAATGGCTACACCTTC
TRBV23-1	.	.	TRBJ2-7	CASSHPPGGYEQYF	TGCGCCAGCAGTCACCCCCCCGGGGGATACGAGCAGTACTTC
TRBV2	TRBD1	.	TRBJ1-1	CASRKDRVETEAFF	TGTGCCAGCAGAAAGGACAGGGTCGAAACTGAAGCTTTCTTT
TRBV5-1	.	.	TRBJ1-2	CASSPVGGTGYGYTF	TGCGCCAGCAGCCCCGTCGGGGGGACGGGATATGGCTACACCTTC
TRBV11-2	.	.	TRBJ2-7	CASSGQNTYEQYF	TGTGCCAGCAGCGGGCAAAACACCTACGAGCAGTACTTC
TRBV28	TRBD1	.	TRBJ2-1	CASMGDSSYNEQFF	TGTGCCAGCATGGGGGACAGCTCCTACAATGAGCAGTTCTTC
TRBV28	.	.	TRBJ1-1	CASSAVVYTEAFF	TGTGCCAGCAGTGCTGTAGTGTACACTGAAGCTTTCTTT
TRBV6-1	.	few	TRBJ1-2	CASSEHGGIDYGYTF	TGTGCCAGCAGTGAACACGGAGGAATCGACTATGGCTACACCTTC
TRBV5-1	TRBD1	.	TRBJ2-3	CASSPFRDRVADTQYF	TGCGCCAGCAGCCCGTTCCGGGACAGGGTAGCAGATACGCAGTATTTT
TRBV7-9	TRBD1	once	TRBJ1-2	CASSYWTGYGYGYTF	TGTGCCAGCAGTTATTGGACAGGGTACGGCTATGGCTACACCTTC
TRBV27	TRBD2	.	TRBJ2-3	CASSFQRLAGGPGSTDTQYF	TGTGCCAGCAGTTTCCAAAGACTAGCGGGAGGGCCAGGAAGCACAGATACGCAGTATTTT
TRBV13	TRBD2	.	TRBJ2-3	CASSSNPGLAGEETDTQYF	TGTGCCAGCAGCTCCAACCCGGGACTAGCGGGAGAGGAGACAGATACGCAGTATTTT
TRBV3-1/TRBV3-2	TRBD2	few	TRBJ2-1	CASSQAREVGLAGLRGQFF	TGTGCCAGCAGCCAAGCTAGGGAGGTCGGACTAGCGGGTCTGAGGGGGCAGTTCTTC
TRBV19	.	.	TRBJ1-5	CASRSTGKGQPQHF	TGTGCCAGTAGATCAACAGGGAAGGGACAGCCCCAGCATTTT
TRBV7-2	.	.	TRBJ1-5	CASSTRAGGQPQHF	TGTGCCAGCAGCACACGTGCGGGGGGACAGCCCCAGCATTTT
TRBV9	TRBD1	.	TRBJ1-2	CASSVVGDVGTVYGYTF	TGTGCCAGCAGCGTAGTAGGAGACGTGGGGACAGTGTATGGCTACACCTTC
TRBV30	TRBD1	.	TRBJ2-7	CAWSGVGTGSYEQYF	TGTGCCTGGAGTGGGGTGGGGACAGGGAGTTACGAGCAGTACTTC
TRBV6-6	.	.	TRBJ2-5	CASRPSGAQETQYF	TGTGCCAGCCGGCCCTCTGGGGCACAAGAGACCCAGTACTTC
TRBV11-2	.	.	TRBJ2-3	CASSLTDSLTDTQYF	TGTGCCAGCAGCTTAACTGACAGTCTCACAGATACGCAGTATTTT
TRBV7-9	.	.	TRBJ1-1	CASSFLGDSEAFF	TGTGCCAGCAGCTTTTTGGGAGACTCTGAAGCTTTCTTT
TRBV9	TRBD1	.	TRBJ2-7	CASSVVPTGVEQYF	TGTGCCAGCAGCGTAGTCCCGACAGGGGTTGAGCAGTACTTC
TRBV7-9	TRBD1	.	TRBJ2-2	CASSLRWRDRAGELFF	TGTGCCAGCAGCTTAAGGTGGCGGGACAGGGCCGGGGAGCTGTTTTTT
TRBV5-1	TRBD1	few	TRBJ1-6	CASSQGQVNSPLHF	TGCGCCAGCAGCCAGGGACAGGTTAATTCACCCCTCCACTTT
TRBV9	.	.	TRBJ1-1	CASSVDDRKAFF	TGTGCCAGCAGCGTAGATGACAGGAAAGCTTTCTTT
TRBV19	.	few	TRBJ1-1	CASSIDPAGNTEAFF	TGTGCCAGTAGTATTGACCCGGCGGGGAACACTGAAGCTTTCTTT
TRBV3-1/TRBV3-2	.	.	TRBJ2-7	CASSPAFRREQYF	TGTGCCAGCAGCCCGGCGTTCCGGAGAGAGCAGTACTTC
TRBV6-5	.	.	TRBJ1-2	CASSYTRQNYGYTF	TGTGCCAGCAGTTACACCCGACAGAACTATGGCTACACCTTC
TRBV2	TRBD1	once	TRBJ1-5	CASSWDSRYQPQHF	TGTGCCAGCAGTTGGGACAGCCGATATCAGCCCCAGCATTTT
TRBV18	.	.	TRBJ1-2	CASFAGTPPNGYTF	TGTGCCAGCTTTGCCGGGACACCTCCCAATGGCTACACCTTC
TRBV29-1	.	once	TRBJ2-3	CSVPDSRGPDTQYF	TGCAGCGTGCCCGATTCCCGGGGTCCAGATACGCAGTATTTT
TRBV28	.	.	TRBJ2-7	CASSTPTRHEQYF	TGTGCCAGCAGTACCCCGACTCGCCACGAGCAGTACTTC
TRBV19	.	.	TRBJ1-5	CASSIPIPRPGQPQHF	TGTGCCAGTAGTATACCAATCCCGCGCCCGGGGCAGCCCCAGCATTTT